Below are 9 T cell receptor beta chains sequenced from a single sample in a study of blood T cell repertoires in COVID-19. The method was immunoSEQ multiplex PCR; TCRdb's version includes in-frame clones alone and lacks a portion of them. The table includes 300,000 to 450,000 clones, approximately 81% detected once. What was sequenced was peripheral blood. The source of these receptors is a woman in her late teens or twenties with acute or convalescent COVID-19.

This rearrangement joins TRBV3-1 (or the pseudogene TRBV3-2) to TRBJ2-5; 9 bases fit TRBD2. Germline V CDR1 and CDR2: LGHDT, YNNKEL (reference sequence). After removal of 3 bases from V and 4 bases from J, the junction contained 9 bases not matched to a gene. The CDR3 runs to 16 residues. In DNA form, the CDR3 reads TGTGCCAGCAGCCACAAGCGGGGGGACATCCCAGAGACCCAGTACTTC. It yields the protein CASSHKRGDIPETQYF.

The rearrangement uses TRBV2 and TRBJ1-1; TRBD1 agrees at 8 bases. The V and J ends lost 4 bases and 5 bases, in that order; junction bases with no gene match: 9. In germline, CDR1 is SNHLY, CDR2 FYNNEI. The CDR3 is 15 residues long. The CDR3 is CASSGSARGQTEAFF. For the CDR3, the DNA is TGTGCCAGCAGTGGTTCGGCCAGGGGGCAAACTGAAGCTTTCTTT. The variable domain in full, completed from reference TRBV2 and TRBJ1-1, reads EPEVTQTPSHQVTQMGQEVILRCVPISNHLYFYWYRQILGQKVEFLVSFYNNEISEKSEIFDDQFSVERPDGSNFTLKIRSTKLEDSAMYFCASSGSARGQTEAFFGQGTRLTVV.

The chain carries TRBV2 and TRBJ1-3; 7 bases match TRBD1. V dropped 11 bases and J dropped 2; count of bases not matched to a gene: 9. This CDR3 contains 14 residues. Germline values: CDR1 SNHLY, CDR2 FYNNEI. The CDR3 DNA reads as TGTGCCGGGAAACAGGGGTCTGCTGGAAACACCATATATTTT. It codes for CAGKQGSAGNTIYF.

The V and J genes are TRBV7-6 and TRBJ1-4, with 7 bases lining up with TRBD1. The germline gives CDR1 SGHVS, CDR2 FNYEAQ. The CDR3 has 15 amino acids. The junction had 8 bases not matched to a gene; V was cut back by 3 bases and J by 7 bases. The CDR3 DNA sequence: TGTGCCAGCAGCTTGGTGACAGGGAATAGTGAAAAACTGTTTTTT. This translates into CASSLVTGNSEKLFF.

V gene TRBV5-4 combines with J gene TRBJ2-7, with TRBD1 matching over 8 bases. Germline trimming cut 4 bases from V and 0 bases from J; bases unmatched to any gene: 3. Germline V gene sequence: CDR1 SGHNT, CDR2 YYREEE (reference sequence). CDR3 length: 14 amino acids. CDR3 sequence: CASSGQGSSYEQYF. The CDR3 DNA reads TGTGCCAGCAGCGGACAGGGAAGCTCCTACGAGCAGTACTTC.

This chain connects TRBV2 to TRBJ1-1; 8 nucleotides agree with TRBD1. CDR3 length: 15 residues. The germline V gene encodes CDR1 SNHLY and CDR2 FYNNEI. With V trimmed by 4 bases and J by 8 bases, 12 bases remained unmatched. The DNA of the CDR3 is TGTGCCAGCAGTGTAAGAGACAGGGGTAAAGGAGAAGCTTTCTTT. It yields the protein CASSVRDRGKGEAFF. Full variable domain (missing parts from reference TRBV2 and TRBJ1-1): EPEVTQTPSHQVTQMGQEVILRCVPISNHLYFYWYRQILGQKVEFLVSFYNNEISEKSEIFDDQFSVERPDGSNFTLKIRSTKLEDSAMYFCASSVRDRGKGEAFFGQGTRLTVV.

This clone has a handful of counts. The CDR3 protein is CASRGQTSGATDTQYF. As DNA, the CDR3 is TGTGCCAGCAGGGGACAGACTAGCGGGGCCACAGATACGCAGTATTTT. This chain connects TRBV2 to TRBJ2-3; 11 positions match TRBD2. The CDR3 has 16 residues. Germline assignment: CDR1 SNHLY and CDR2 FYNNEI. The V gene end was trimmed by 6 bases and the J gene end by 2 bases; junction bases not matched to a gene: 7.

This clone was observed a few times. This chain uses TRBV5-1 with TRBJ1-6, with TRBD1 matching over 7 bases. The CDR3 loop spans 14 amino acids. The germline V gene encodes CDR1 SGHRS and CDR2 YFSETQ. The J segment lost 7 bases and the V segment lost 6 bases, leaving 7 bases of the junction unmatched. The CDR3 DNA reads TGCGCCAGCAACCCGGGACAGCACAATTCACCCCTCCACTTT. Translating gives CASNPGQHNSPLHF.

CDR3 region: CSVSSGNSYNEQFF. The CDR3 nucleotides read TGCAGCGTTTCTAGCGGAAACTCCTACAATGAGCAGTTCTTC. The chain has TRBV29-1 and TRBJ2-1, with 7 positions matching TRBD2. There are 14 residues in the CDR3. Germline V gives CDR1 SQVTM, CDR2 ANQGSEA. V lost 5 bases, J lost 0 bases, and 4 bases stayed unmatched.